These 2 T cell receptor beta chains share one sample of origin, sequenced in a study of beta chain features in type 1 diabetes. Study results and limitations: Among all four CD4+ subsets, Type 1 diabetes patients had TCRB CDR3s that were moderately but significantly shorter.

Their cognate antigens are unknown. Expressed TCRB transcripts were sequenced after all isolated RNA was converted to cDNA. Produced via immunoSEQ multiplex PCR; TCRdb's table is partial and in-frame only. The data contain a few hundred thousand clones, approximately 13% of them singletons. The sample comprised naive CD4+ T cells from blood. These receptors all come from a young man with type 1 diabetes.

This clone appeared a few times. The chain has TRBV4-2 and TRBJ2-1; 12 bases are shared with TRBD1. The CDR3 sequence is 16 residues long. The trim removed 0 bases at V and 7 bases at J, leaving 4 bases unmatched. Germline V gene data show CDR1 as LGHNA and CDR2 as YNFKEQ. CDR3 sequence reads: CASSQDWDRGQNEQFF. The CDR3 DNA sequence: TGTGCCAGCAGCCAAGATTGGGACAGGGGGCAAAATGAGCAGTTCTTC.

This clone was counted between two and nine times. The V and J genes are TRBV6-6 and TRBJ2-1; 11 bases align to TRBD1. Germline V gene lookup returns CDR1 MNHNY and CDR2 SVGAGI (reference sequence). The CDR3 has 16 residues. J gave up 3 bases and V 6 bases, and 7 bases lay outside the gene matches. In DNA form, the CDR3 reads TGTGCCAGCAGAACAGCTGGGACAGGGGGCTACAATGAGCAGTTCTTC. Translated: CASRTAGTGGYNEQFF.